This is a list of T cell receptor beta chains from one sample in a study of graft-versus-host responses after intestinal transplantation. The protocol was immunoSEQ multiplex PCR, while the TCRdb copy is restricted to in-frame clones and leaves out a portion. The data contain 15,000 to 20,000 clones, roughly 82% of them singletons. The specimen comprised ileum tissue, sampled 17 days after transplant. All receptors derive from a human patient who received an intestinal transplant, so some T cells may come from the graft donor. The CDR3 runs from the conserved cysteine through the conserved F or W. The D gene is left open where the match is weak. Rows give clone size only sometimes, using once, few, many, or a class for an expanded clone.

>13|NA|TRBJ2-7|NA|TRBV2
CASIQAPGYEQYF
TGTGCCAGCATTCAGGCACCTGGGTACGAGCAGTACTTC
>15|TRBD1|TRBJ1-2|NA|TRBV30
CAWSDGAGGEDGYTF
TGTGCCTGGAGTGACGGGGCAGGGGGGGAAGATGGCTACACCTTC
>15|NA|TRBJ1-1|NA|TRBV5-8
CASSLGMGVRTEAFF
TGTGCCAGCAGCTTGGGTATGGGAGTAAGGACTGAAGCTTTCTTT
>16|NA|TRBJ2-6|once|TRBV6-6
CASSYSSPSGANVLTF
TGTGCCAGCAGTTACAGTTCCCCCTCTGGGGCCAACGTCCTGACTTTC
>15|TRBD2|TRBJ2-7|few|TRBV18
CASSMQGLASSEQYF
TGTGCCAGCTCCATGCAAGGACTAGCGTCTTCCGAGCAGTACTTC
>16|NA|TRBJ2-1|NA|TRBV7-9
CASSLRRGLEDNEQFF
TGTGCCAGCAGCTTACGCCGGGGGCTAGAAGACAATGAGCAGTTCTTC
>15|NA|TRBJ2-1|NA|TRBV28
CASSPADLSYNEQFF
TGTGCCAGCAGCCCAGCGGACCTTTCCTACAATGAGCAGTTCTTC
>14|NA|TRBJ2-7|once|TRBV19
CASSIGSKPYEQYF
TGTGCCAGTAGTATAGGGAGCAAACCCTACGAGCAGTACTTC
>13|NA|TRBJ1-3|NA|TRBV30
CAWSPKAGNTIYF
TGTGCCTGGTCCCCAAAGGCTGGAAACACCATATATTTT
>16|NA|TRBJ2-3|NA|TRBV21-1
CASSTRGAPSTDTQYF
TGTGCCAGCAGCACGAGGGGGGCTCCGAGCACAGATACGCAGTATTTT
>13|NA|TRBJ1-2|few|TRBV6-6
CASSPLAGGGYTF
TGTGCCAGCAGTCCCCTCGCGGGGGGCGGCTACACCTTC
>17|NA|TRBJ2-6|NA|TRBV30
CAWSADSLSSGANVLTF
TGTGCCTGGAGTGCGGACAGCTTGAGCTCTGGGGCCAACGTCCTGACTTTC
>19|TRBD1|TRBJ1-3|NA|TRBV7-9
CASSAPPGQGAISGNTIYF
TGTGCCAGCAGCGCCCCACCGGGACAGGGGGCGATTTCTGGAAACACCATATATTTT
>14|TRBD2|TRBJ2-2|once|TRBV4-3
CASSHAQREGELFF
TGCGCCAGCAGTCACGCCCAGCGGGAGGGGGAGCTGTTTTTT
>14|NA|TRBJ2-7|NA|TRBV7-6
CASSAGQGINEQYF
TGTGCCAGCAGCGCCGGGCAAGGTATCAACGAGCAGTACTTC
>16|NA|TRBJ2-1|NA|TRBV6-4
CASSLKGGSSYNEQLF
TGTGCCAGCAGCCTTAAGGGGGGAAGCTCCTACAATGAGCAGCTCTTC
>16|TRBD2|TRBJ2-7|NA|TRBV4-2
CASSQVAGGSTYEQYF
TGTGCCAGCAGCCAAGTTGCGGGCGGGAGTACCTACGAGCAGTACTTC
>16|NA|TRBJ2-1|NA|TRBV10-3
CAISVQRVTSYNEQFF
TGTGCCATCAGTGTACAGCGGGTGACCTCCTACAATGAGCAGTTCTTC
>16|TRBD2|TRBJ2-1|NA|TRBV6-6
CASSYSLAGGPYEQFF
TGTGCCAGCAGTTACTCCCTAGCGGGAGGGCCTTATGAGCAGTTCTTC
>13|TRBD1|TRBJ1-1|NA|TRBV6-1
CASRDRGRTEAFF
TGTGCCAGCAGGGACAGGGGGCGAACTGAAGCTTTCTTT
>11|NA|TRBJ1-1|few|TRBV10-3
CAISESYEAFF
TGTGCCATCAGTGAGTCGTATGAAGCTTTCTTT
>15|NA|TRBJ1-5|NA|TRBV7-6
CASSLEVGDGQPQHF
TGTGCCAGCAGCTTAGAAGTGGGGGACGGGCAGCCCCAGCATTTT
>14|TRBD1|TRBJ2-2|NA|TRBV5-6
CASTPGQGLGELFF
TGTGCCAGCACCCCGGGACAGGGGTTAGGGGAGCTGTTTTTT
>15|NA|TRBJ1-4|NA|TRBV11-2
CASSLVSGQGEKLFF
TGTGCCAGCAGCTTAGTTTCCGGGCAGGGTGAAAAACTGTTTTTT
>14|NA|TRBJ2-7|NA|TRBV4-3
CASSRGGSSYEQYF
TGCGCCAGTTCCAGGGGCGGGAGCTCCTACGAGCAGTACTTC
>14|NA|TRBJ1-5|once|TRBV11-3
CASSLGGINQPQHF
TGTGCCAGCAGCCTGGGTGGGATCAATCAGCCCCAGCATTTT
>14|NA|TRBJ1-4|NA|TRBV9
CASSVDATNEKLFF
TGTGCCAGCAGCGTAGACGCGACTAATGAAAAACTGTTTTTT
>15|NA|TRBJ1-2|NA|TRBV28
CATKGVGAANYGYTF
TGTGCCACCAAGGGCGTGGGTGCAGCTAACTATGGCTACACCTTC
>14|NA|TRBJ2-6|NA|TRBV28
CASTQVSGANVLTF
TGTGCCTCCACACAAGTCTCTGGGGCCAACGTCCTGACTTTC
>11|NA|TRBJ2-3|NA|TRBV19
CASSIMSTQYF
TGTGCCAGTAGTATAATGAGTACGCAGTATTTT
>13|NA|TRBJ2-7|few|TRBV13
CASSLVVNTEQYF
TGTGCCAGCAGCTTAGTGGTGAACACCGAGCAGTACTTC
>16|TRBD2|TRBJ2-3|NA|TRBV28
CASSVLAGGASDTQYF
TGTGCCAGCAGTGTTCTAGCGGGAGGGGCTTCAGATACGCAGTATTTT
>15|NA|TRBJ2-6|NA|TRBV5-1
CASSLAGPGANVLTF
TGCGCCAGCAGCTTGGCCGGTCCTGGGGCCAACGTCCTGACTTTC
>13|NA|TRBJ2-7|NA|TRBV18
CASSPPVSYEQYF
TGTGCCAGCTCACCACCAGTCTCCTACGAGCAGTACTTC
>14|TRBD1|TRBJ2-3|NA|TRBV10-3
CAISGQGAPDTQYF
TGTGCCATCAGTGGACAGGGGGCCCCAGATACGCAGTATTTT